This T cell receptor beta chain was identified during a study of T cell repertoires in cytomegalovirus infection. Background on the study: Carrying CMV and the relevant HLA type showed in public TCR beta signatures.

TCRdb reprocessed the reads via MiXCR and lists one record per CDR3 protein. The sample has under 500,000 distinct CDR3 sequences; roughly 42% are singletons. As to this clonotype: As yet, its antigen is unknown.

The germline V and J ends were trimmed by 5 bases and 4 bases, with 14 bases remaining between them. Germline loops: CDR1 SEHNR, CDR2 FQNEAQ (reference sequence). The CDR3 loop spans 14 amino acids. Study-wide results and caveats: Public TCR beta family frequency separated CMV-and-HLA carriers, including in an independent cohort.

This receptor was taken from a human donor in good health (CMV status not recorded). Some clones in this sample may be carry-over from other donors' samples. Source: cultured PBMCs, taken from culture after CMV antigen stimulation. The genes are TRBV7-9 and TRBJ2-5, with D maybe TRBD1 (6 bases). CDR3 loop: CASSRGTAPETQYF. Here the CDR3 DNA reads TGTGCCAGCAGCAGGGGGACGGCCCCAGAGACCCAGTACTTC.